Reported below is one TCR beta chain. Its antigen is currently not known. No much larger clonotype is one base removed from it; base qualities were not supplied. In total, approximately 690 healthy bone marrow donors made up the cohort. Cohort members were all nominally healthy when sampled, although unrecorded immune exposures were likely present. The donor was CMV seropositive and was included in the group of 250 to 350 seropositive cohort members. Each donor provided a peripheral blood sample, and peripheral blood mononuclear cells were used for TCR beta sequencing. The Qiagen DNeasy Blood Extraction Kit was used to extract genomic DNA from the blood cell samples. Library creation used the immunoSEQ multiplex PCR assay. The multiplex PCR relied on a mix of 60 forward primers for TCR Vbeta segments and 13 reverse primers for TCR Jbeta segments. Amplification of the CDR3 region of rearranged TCR beta genes was performed with a multiplex PCR assay on genomic DNA. The amplified TCR beta libraries were sequenced on the Illumina HiSeq System as 87-base-pair reads. As for how the authors treated the data: A later analysis counted approximately 76 million unique TCR beta chains across the 550 to 800 repertoires, and about 10 million of these chains were shared by at least two donors. A nearest-neighbor algorithm error-corrected the raw reads and collapsed the reads into unique sequences, merging closely related sequences to remove PCR and sequencing errors. CDR3 sequences were aligned to IMGT reference sequences to assign V, D and J gene segments. For a sequence to be retained, a match of at least six nucleotides to both a V gene segment and a J gene segment was required. Rearrangements were classified as productive when the CDR3 lacked stop codons and remained in frame with V and J, and all other rearrangements were classified as non-productive. Following IMGT convention, CDR3 was defined as the stretch from the second conserved V-encoded cysteine to the conserved J-encoded phenylalanine. Sequences without an unambiguous match to a single V gene segment were excluded from the earlier analysis of about 640 of the donors. An earlier analysis of some 500 of the donors classified V segments as functional when productive rearrangements were above 56.7% and as segregating when the standard deviation between donors was above 5%. A statistical classification framework was developed to diagnose cytomegalovirus status using the catalog of TCR beta chain sequences. In a later analysis, V and J genes were assigned by comparing TCR nucleotide sequences against IMGT/GENE-DB human TR gene sequences. A later analysis assigned CDR3 sequences and most-parsimonious VDJ recombination scenarios with the TCRdist pipeline. In a later analysis, each TCR beta chain was defined by its CDR3 amino acid sequence together with its V-gene family, and reads lacking a unique V-gene family were excluded. To address suspected cross-contamination and a sequencing artifact, a later analysis removed around 600 highly shared, low-generation-probability nucleotide sequences. In a later analysis, a clonal expansion index for each public chain was calculated from normalized within-repertoire ranks of inferred template counts. In a later analysis, generation probabilities were computed with a VDJ recombination model fitted to out-of-frame rearrangements, and the resulting probabilities were checked against IGoR. Hypergeometric tests were used in a later analysis to score TCR-TCR, TCR-HLA and TCR-CMV co-occurrence, with a repertoire-size bias correction applied to the TCR pairs. A later analysis estimated false discovery rates by permuting HLA or CMV assignments 20 times. In a later analysis, co-occurring TCRs were grouped using DBSCAN, with TCRdist sequence similarity added in when clustering inside HLA-allele-positive subsets. Repertoires with fewer than 30,000 or more than 120,000 public chains, plus five repertoires with anomalous nucleotide sharing, were excluded from co-occurrence clustering. TCRdb limited this immuneACCESS table to in-frame rearrangements with V and J called. A share of clones is missing; checked studies link under half to unresolved V genes, and the rest is unexplained. The D gene and trimming were derived from the DNA, and the V and J assignments and clone size from that table. For this sample there are 150,000 to 200,000 clones; approximately 83% appear just once. The ten most abundant clones make up 9.3% of the sample.

The sample is drawn from a study of cytomegalovirus exposure and HLA in healthy donors (dated by TCRdb to about 2017). Study-level background: An earlier analysis of 587 of the donors reported roughly 300 Gb of sequence data and around 120 million unique TCR beta sequences obtained from about 180 million T cells. Roughly 5 DR-DQ haplotypes were handled as single units for association and clustering, since linkage in the cohort was strong. To predict cytomegalovirus infection status, the study combined high-throughput TCR immunosequencing, statistical association of individual TCRs with disease status, and machine learning. Besides the first cohort of about 730 subjects, a separate validation cohort made up of 120 or so different subjects was used. The number of typed donors differed by locus: about 620-630 for A, B, C, DRB1 and DQB1; 522 for DQA1; some 610 for DPA1; and roughly 450 for DPB1. A later genetic analysis used genome-wide SNP genotypes for 398 of the 666 donors, treating that subset as a discovery cohort. Rather than using new phenotypic data, the later analysis identified candidate immune exposures from TCR beta sequences and from how often those sequences occurred across donors. Roughly 300 gigabases of sequencing data and about 92 million unique TCR sequences made up an early release that covered 500 to 650 HLA-typed donors. Among some 400 genotyped donors of the cohort, an average of approximately 240,000 unique TCR beta nucleotide sequences was sequenced per donor, of which about 18% were non-productive. Alongside the repertoire data, information on donor age, sex, ethnicity and CMV serostatus was compiled. Using immunosequencing, the study profiled T cell repertoires from about 610 subjects and related those repertoires to cytomegalovirus serostatus. In an earlier analysis of 500 to 650 of the donors, high-throughput TCR beta sequencing was used to judge whether each TCR beta V gene segment behaved as functional or pseudogenic. The study aimed to test whether signatures of past pathogen exposure could be identified by cataloging public T cell receptors. Among the approximately 420 genotyped donors, around 81% belonged to the genetic ancestry cluster associated with self-reported Caucasian donors. All discovery cohort repertoires had been generated using a single sequencing platform. A later analysis re-analyzed previously published TCR beta repertoires from approximately 700 donors and added high-resolution HLA genotyping to study TCR occurrence patterns. HLA typing included class I and class II loci at four-digit resolution.

The trim is 4 bases for V and 2 bases for J, with a gap of 12 bases between the germline ends. The CDR3 runs 14 amino acids, cysteine and phenylalanine included. The retained sequence is limited to the CDR3, 42 bases, with the frame set at the first base. The germline V gene (reference sequence) sets CDR1 to MNHEY and CDR2 to SMNVEV. The paper as a whole reports these results and caveats: In an earlier analysis of approximately 590 of the donors, most TCR beta V segments appeared in productive rearrangements about 87% or about 30% of the time, broadly matching IMGT annotations. A further reported finding was that TCR beta sequences accurately predicted the HLA-A and HLA-B alleles for most subjects in the first cohort. In this cohort, only TCR beta chains were sequenced, and detectable features were limited by the absence of alpha or paired-chain data. In vitro tests confirmed that a few of the cytomegalovirus-associated TCR beta chains recognize cytomegalovirus antigens. In a later analysis, several top co-occurrence clusters were reported to appear linked to parvovirus B19, influenza, CMV and Epstein-Barr virus. The only immune exposure information available for the cohort was CMV serostatus. Correlated functional status among segregating V segments might be attributable to linkage disequilibrium, but an unknown experimental factor could not be ruled out. Most CMV-associated TCR beta chains appeared to be HLA-restricted in a later analysis, and the HLA associations seemed to be driven largely by CMV exposure. A later analysis found that TCR association rates varied across HLA loci, with DRB1 alleles showing the most associated TCRs and HLA-C alleles the fewest. A later analysis associated 15,000 or so TCR beta sequences with specific HLA alleles at a false discovery rate of 0.05. A cluster of highly shared sequence variants was judged likely to represent a technical artifact of the sequencing pipeline. Presence/absence analyses assumed roughly uniform sequencing depth across donors, an assumption that may not hold. Compared with the approximately 670-donor mean, donors in an Asian-associated ancestry cluster had fewer N-insertions in productive TCRs, according to a later genetic analysis. The classifier was reported to diagnose cytomegalovirus status with high specificity and sensitivity in both the original and validation cohorts. While some public TCRs were present in many individuals, most TCR sequences turned up only very rarely across donors. In a later analysis, HLA-associated TCR beta chains showed more clonal expansion and lower generation probabilities than non-associated chains that were equally common. The study gave a list of about 150 TCR beta chains associated with cytomegalovirus. V-gene and J-gene trimming of TCR beta chains was associated with a missense DCLRE1C variant in a later genetic analysis, and the association was replicated in an independent cohort. Because counts were too low, about 18 rarely observed V segments, including chromosome 9 orphons, were left out of the earlier analysis of some 600 of the donors. Because HLA typing was missing for some donors at each locus, association tests included only the typed subset. The authors suggested that the approach could potentially be extended to other disease states and immunological phenotypes. When HLA alleles, especially DR and DQ, strongly co-occurred, attributing TCR associations to individual alleles was difficult. Because the 87-base-pair reads could not distinguish some IMGT-functional V segments, including TRBV6-2 and TRBV6-3, those segments were excluded.

The chain was built from TRBV27 and TRBJ2-7, with the D gene too uncertain to name. This TCR was recovered from a man aged 18 to 29 in good health and CMV-seropositive. The sequencing sample was made of PBMCs. At the DNA level, the sequence is TGTGCCAGCAGTTACTACGGAGCCACCTACGAGCAGTACTTC. The resulting protein is CASSYYGATYEQYF.